This TCR beta chain originates from a study of T-cell memory formation after mild COVID-19. This clonotype has ten or more counts. TCRdb independently ran MiXCR on the 5' RACE reads; one entry per CDR3 protein. The sample has approximately 12,000 distinct CDR3 sequences; approximately 14% are singletons. The germline V and J ends were trimmed by 4 bases and 5 bases, with 13 bases remaining between them. Per germline, CDR1 SQVTM and CDR2 ANQGSEA. The CDR3 length is 13 residues. The chain combines TRBV29-1 with TRBJ2-3; D is possibly TRBD2 (6 bases). Sample: PBMCs or a T cell subset sorted from them (not recorded which). The receptor's source is a man between 18 and 29 years old who had mild COVID-19 (a few samples of this study predate the infection). Cell type and time point are not known. The CDR3 DNA reads as TGCAGCGTTGGGGCGGGGACCTTAGATACGCAGTATTTT. Translated: CSVGAGTLDTQYF.